The T cell receptor (beta chain) under discussion was sequenced for a study of early T cells in non-severe SARS-CoV-2 infection. V gave up 3 bases and J gave up 1 base, with 6 bases separating them. CDR3 size: 13 residues. In germline, CDR1 is MNHEY, CDR2 SMNVEV (reference sequence). Attachment of unique molecular identifiers was made to individual cDNA molecules. MiXCR, applied by TCRdb to the 5' RACE reads, yields one record per CDR3 protein. The repertoire holds 75,000 or so distinct CDR3 sequences, with 11% to 15% as singletons. This TCR derives from an adult who was a healthcare worker with PCR-confirmed SARS-CoV-2 infection or an uninfected control (not recorded which). The genes are TRBV27 and TRBJ1-1; D not resolved. What was sequenced was whole blood. As DNA, the CDR3 is TGTGCCAGCAGTTTGGCGGGGAACACTGAAGCTTTCTTT. Encoded protein: CASSLAGNTEAFF.